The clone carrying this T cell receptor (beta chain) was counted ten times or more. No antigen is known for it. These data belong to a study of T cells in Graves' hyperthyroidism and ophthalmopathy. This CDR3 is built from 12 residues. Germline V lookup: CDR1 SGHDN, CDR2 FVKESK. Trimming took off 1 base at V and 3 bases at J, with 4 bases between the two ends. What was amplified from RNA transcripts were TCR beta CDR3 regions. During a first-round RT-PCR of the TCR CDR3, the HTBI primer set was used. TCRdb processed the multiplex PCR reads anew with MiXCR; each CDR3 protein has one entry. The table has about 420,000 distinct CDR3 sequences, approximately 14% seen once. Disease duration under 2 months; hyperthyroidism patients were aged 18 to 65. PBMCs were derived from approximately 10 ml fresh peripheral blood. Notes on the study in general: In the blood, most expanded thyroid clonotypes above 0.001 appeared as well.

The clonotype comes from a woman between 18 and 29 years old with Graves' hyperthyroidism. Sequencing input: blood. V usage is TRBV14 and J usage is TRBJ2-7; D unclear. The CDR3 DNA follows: TGTGCCAGCAGCCAAGCACTCTACGAGCAGTACTTC. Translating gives CASSQALYEQYF.